This TCR beta chain was found in a study of T cells after posttransplantation cyclophosphamide. Study-level findings and limits: Recipient CMV seropositivity and CMV reactivation strongly tracked TRB clonality. Tissue-infiltrating T cells from skin or gut overlapped little with blood T cells. Donor CD8+ memory clones often dominated recipient blood repertoires at later times.

Cyclophosphamide on days +3 and +4 followed busulfan-fludarabine conditioning and a marrow graft. This CDR3 comprises 16 residues. CDR1 is SGHNT and CDR2 is YENEEA in the germline V gene. Trimming left V 6 bases short and J 4 bases short, with 19 bases between. In regard to this clone: Its antigen remains unidentified.

Data came from immunoSEQ multiplex PCR; TCRdb stores just in-frame clones and leaves some out. The table includes around 4,400 clones, about 76% detected once. Sequencing was performed on PBMCs, taken less than 30 days after a stem cell transplant with posttransplant cyclophosphamide. This rearrangement joins TRBV11-3 to TRBJ1-5; the D gene is possibly TRBD1 (5 bases). The clonotype comes from a male patient in his forties or fifties who received an allogeneic stem cell transplant from an unrelated donor, was CMV-positive, and had acute GVHD only. A share of the T cells may be of graft donor origin. The CDR3 spells CASRFPGGGANQPQHF. CDR3 nucleotide sequence: TGTGCCAGCAGGTTCCCAGGTGGTGGGGCAAATCAGCCCCAGCATTTT. The variable domain in full, completed from reference TRBV11-3 and TRBJ1-5, reads EAGVVQSPRYKIIEKKQPVAFWCNPISGHNTLYWYLQNLGQGPELLIRYENEEAVDDSQLPKDRFSAERLKGVDSTLKIQPAELGDSAVYLCASRFPGGGANQPQHFGDGTRLSIL.